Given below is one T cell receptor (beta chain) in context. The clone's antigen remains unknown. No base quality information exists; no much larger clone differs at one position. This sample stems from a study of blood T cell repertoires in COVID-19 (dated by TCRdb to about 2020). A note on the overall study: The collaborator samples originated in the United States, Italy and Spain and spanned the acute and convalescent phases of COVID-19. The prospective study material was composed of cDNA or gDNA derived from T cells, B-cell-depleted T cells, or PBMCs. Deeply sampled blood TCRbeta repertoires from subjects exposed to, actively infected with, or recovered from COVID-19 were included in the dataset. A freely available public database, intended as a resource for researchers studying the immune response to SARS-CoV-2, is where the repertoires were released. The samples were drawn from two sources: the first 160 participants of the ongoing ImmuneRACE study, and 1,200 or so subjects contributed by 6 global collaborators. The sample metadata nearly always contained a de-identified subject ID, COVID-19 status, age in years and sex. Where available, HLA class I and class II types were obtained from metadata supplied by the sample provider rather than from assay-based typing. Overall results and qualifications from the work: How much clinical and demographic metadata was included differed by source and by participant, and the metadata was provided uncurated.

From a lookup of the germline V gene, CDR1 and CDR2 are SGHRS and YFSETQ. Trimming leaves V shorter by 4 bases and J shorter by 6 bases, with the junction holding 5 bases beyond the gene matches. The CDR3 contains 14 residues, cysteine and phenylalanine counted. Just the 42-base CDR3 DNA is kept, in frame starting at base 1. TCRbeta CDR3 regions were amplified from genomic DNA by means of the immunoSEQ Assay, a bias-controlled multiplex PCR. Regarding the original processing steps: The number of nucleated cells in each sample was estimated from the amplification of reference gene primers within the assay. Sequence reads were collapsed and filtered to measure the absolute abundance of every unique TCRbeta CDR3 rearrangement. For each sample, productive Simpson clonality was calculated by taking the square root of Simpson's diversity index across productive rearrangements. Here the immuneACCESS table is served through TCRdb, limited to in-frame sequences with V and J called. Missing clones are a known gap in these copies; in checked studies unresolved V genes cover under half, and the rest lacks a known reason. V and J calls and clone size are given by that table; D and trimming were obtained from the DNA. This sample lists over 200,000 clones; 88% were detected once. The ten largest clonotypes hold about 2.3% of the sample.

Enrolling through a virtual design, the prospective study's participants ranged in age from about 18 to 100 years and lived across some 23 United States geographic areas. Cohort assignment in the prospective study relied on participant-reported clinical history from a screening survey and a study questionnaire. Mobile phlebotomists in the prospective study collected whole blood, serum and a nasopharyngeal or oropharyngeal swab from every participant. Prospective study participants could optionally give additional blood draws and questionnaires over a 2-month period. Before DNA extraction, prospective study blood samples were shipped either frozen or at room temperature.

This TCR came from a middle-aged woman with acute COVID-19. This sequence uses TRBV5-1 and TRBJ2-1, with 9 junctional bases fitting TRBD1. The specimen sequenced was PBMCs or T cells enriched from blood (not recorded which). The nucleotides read TGCGCCAGCAGCCCAACGACAGGGGGCAATGAGCAGTTCTTC. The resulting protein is CASSPTTGGNEQFF.